Below are 10 T cell receptor beta chains sequenced from a single sample in a study of shared clonotypes between healthy human individuals. Sequenced by immunoSEQ multiplex PCR; TCRdb stores in-frame clones only, minus some. This table has 2.5 million or so clones, 90% to 95% appearing once. Sample: naive CD4+ T cells sorted from blood. Documented subset: CD45RA+ positively selected. Source of these receptors: a man in his late teens or twenties in good health.

The rearrangement joins TRBV7-6 to TRBJ1-5; D possibly corresponds to TRBD1 (5 bases). This CDR3 has 16 residues. Germline V gene sequence: CDR1 SGHVS, CDR2 FNYEAQ. The germline V and J ends were trimmed by 4 bases and 0 bases, with 13 bases remaining between them. CDR3 amino acids: CASSSGTRYSNQPQHF. Written as DNA, the CDR3 is TGTGCCAGCAGCTCGGGGACCCGTTATAGCAATCAGCCCCAGCATTTT.

The CDR3, as DNA: TGTGCCAGCAGCCAAGAAGTGTTGGGAAACACCATATATTTT. It is translated as CASSQEVLGNTIYF. The chain carries TRBV4-2 and TRBJ1-3, with no clear D. V was trimmed by 0 bases and J by 4 bases, leaving 7 bases between them. The germline V gene has CDR1 LGHNA and CDR2 YNFKEQ. The CDR3 has 14 residues.

The V and J genes are TRBV5-6 and TRBJ2-6, with D unclear. In germline, CDR1 is SGHDT, CDR2 YYEEEE. This CDR3 has 16 residues. The germline V and J ends were trimmed by 2 bases and 2 bases, with 11 bases remaining between them. The CDR3 sequence: CASSLIELTGANVLTF. CDR3 bases: TGTGCCAGCAGCTTAATTGAATTGACTGGGGCCAACGTCCTGACTTTC.

The chain combines TRBV27 with TRBJ2-5; tentative D call: TRBD2 (6 bases). The end of the DNA aligns better with TRBJ2-7, so the J call may be wrong. Germline CDR1 is MNHEY and CDR2 is SMNVEV (reference sequence). CDR3 size: 14 residues. CDR3 loop: CASSLSTRGGEQYF. DNA for the CDR3: TGTGCCAGCAGTTTATCAACTCGGGGAGGCGAGCAGTACTTC.

The chain carries TRBV5-6 and TRBJ1-2, with TRBD1 matching 7 bases. This CDR3 is built from 16 residues. CDR1 SGHDT and CDR2 YYEEEE come from the germline V gene. With 2 bases clipped from V and 2 bases from J, the junction kept 9 bases outside the gene matches. The CDR3 here is CASSFSLEGANYGYTF. The DNA of the CDR3 is TGTGCCAGCAGCTTCTCTTTAGAGGGGGCAAACTATGGCTACACCTTC.

The chain joins TRBV21-1 to TRBJ2-7; the table gives TRBD1 as D, unverified against the DNA. TRBV21-1 is a known pseudogene. This CDR3 contains 15 residues. The CDR3: CASQSVQGTPYEQYF. The CDR3 DNA follows: TGTGCCAGCCAGTCTGTACAGGGAACCCCCTACGAGCAGTACTTC.

Written as DNA, the CDR3 is TGTGCCAGCAGCTTAGCTCTCCTGAAACCAGAAGAGACCCAGTACTTC. It codes for CASSLALLKPEETQYF. V and J are TRBV5-4 and TRBJ2-5; D uncertain. V was clipped by 2 bases and J by 3 bases, with 17 bases between them. CDR3 size: 16 residues. Germline V gives CDR1 SGHNT, CDR2 YYREEE (reference sequence).

This rearrangement joins TRBV29-1 to TRBJ1-5; D call uncertain. The germline gives CDR1 SQVTM, CDR2 ANQGSEA. This CDR3 is built from 13 residues. Trimming pared 6 bases from V and 2 bases from J, leaving 11 bases between. CDR3 loop: CSVLEDGNQPQHF. The CDR3 DNA reads TGCAGCGTACTCGAGGACGGCAATCAGCCCCAGCATTTT.

This chain uses TRBV5-1 with TRBJ2-7, with a possible D match to TRBD2 (6 bases). The CDR3 is 15 residues long. Trimming pared 1 base from V and 0 bases from J, leaving 11 bases between. Germline loops: CDR1 SGHRS, CDR2 YFSETQ. As DNA, the CDR3 is TGCGCCAGCAGCTTGCTTGGGGGGACCTCCTACGAGCAGTACTTC. As protein: CASSLLGGTSYEQYF.

The chain links TRBV2 to TRBJ1-2; D gene ambiguous. Germline V gene lookup returns CDR1 SNHLY and CDR2 FYNNEI. Trimming cost V 1 base and J 4 bases, with 13 bases left between them. This CDR3 spans 15 amino acids. CDR3 nucleotide sequence: TGTGCCAGCAGTGAAGAGAGCCCCTTTATCTATGGCTACACCTTC. It translates to CASSEESPFIYGYTF. Together with reference TRBV2 and TRBJ1-2, the CDR3 gives the full variable domain: EPEVTQTPSHQVTQMGQEVILRCVPISNHLYFYWYRQILGQKVEFLVSFYNNEISEKSEIFDDQFSVERPDGSNFTLKIRSTKLEDSAMYFCASSEESPFIYGYTFGSGTRLTVV.